This T cell receptor beta chain was sequenced for a study of identical twins. TCRdb used MiXCR to reprocess the 5' RACE reads, holding one entry per CDR3 protein. The table includes about 810,000 distinct CDR3 sequences, 9% to 15% detected once. The V gene end was trimmed by 0 bases and the J gene end by 3 bases; junction bases not matched to a gene: 4. The germline gives CDR1 LNHNV, CDR2 YYDKDF (reference sequence). There are 16 residues in the CDR3. These data were likewise used in another study, on yellow fever vaccine responses in identical twins.

This TCR derives from a woman between 18 and 30 years old in good health. The V gene is TRBV15, the J gene TRBJ2-1; 8 nucleotides align to TRBD2. The sample comprised PBMCs. The CDR3 spells CATSRDLGGVYNEQFF. The DNA of the CDR3 is TGTGCCACCAGCAGAGATCTCGGGGGGGTCTACAATGAGCAGTTCTTC.